This T cell receptor beta chain was documented in a study of CD8+ T cells in alopecia areata. As to treatment: oral pan-JAK inhibitor, 5-10 mg twice daily. Sorting from PBMCs produced CD4+ and CD8+ T cells. Germline V gene lookup returns CDR1 MNHEY and CDR2 SMNVEV (reference sequence). V lost 3 bases and J lost 1, with 12 bases in between. The CDR3 covers 16 residues. In each case, RNA was isolated and then reverse transcribed into cDNA as the sequencing template. Produced via immunoSEQ multiplex PCR; TCRdb's table is partial and in-frame only. The sample contains roughly 99,000 clones, less than 90% of which appear only once. This clone was detected only a few times. Its antigen is unknown. Study observations and caveats: Normal-skin resident alphabeta T cells also appear among scalp sample sequences. For patients receiving tofacitinib, scalp clonality and expanded CD8+ clones among the top 100 significantly decreased.

This TCR was recovered from a human donor with alopecia areata. The specimen was CD8+ T cells sorted from blood, collected at week 24, from a patient treated with tofacitinib. This chain joins TRBV27 and TRBJ2-2; D gene ambiguous. In nucleotides, the CDR3 is TGTGCCAGCAGTTTCAGACACCCCGGGAACACCGGGGAGCTGTTTTTT. Translated, it gives CASSFRHPGNTGELFF.